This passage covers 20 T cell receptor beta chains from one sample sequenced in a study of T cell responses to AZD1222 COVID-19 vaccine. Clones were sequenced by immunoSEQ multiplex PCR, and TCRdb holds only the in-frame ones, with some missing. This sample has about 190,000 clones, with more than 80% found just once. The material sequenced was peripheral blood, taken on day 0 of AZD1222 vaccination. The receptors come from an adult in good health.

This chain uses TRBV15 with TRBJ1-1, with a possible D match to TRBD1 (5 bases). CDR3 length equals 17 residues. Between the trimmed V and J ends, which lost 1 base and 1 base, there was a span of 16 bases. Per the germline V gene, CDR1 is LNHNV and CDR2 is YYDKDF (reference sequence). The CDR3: CATSRGWGSHENTEAFF. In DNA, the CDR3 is TGTGCCACCAGCAGAGGATGGGGGTCTCATGAGAACACTGAAGCTTTCTTT.

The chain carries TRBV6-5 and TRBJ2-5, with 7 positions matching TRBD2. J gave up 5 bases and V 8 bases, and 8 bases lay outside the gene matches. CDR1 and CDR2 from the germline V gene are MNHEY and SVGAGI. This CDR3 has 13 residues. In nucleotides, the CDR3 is TGTGCCAGCCCCGAGGTCGGGGGGGAGACCCAGTACTTC. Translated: CASPEVGGETQYF.

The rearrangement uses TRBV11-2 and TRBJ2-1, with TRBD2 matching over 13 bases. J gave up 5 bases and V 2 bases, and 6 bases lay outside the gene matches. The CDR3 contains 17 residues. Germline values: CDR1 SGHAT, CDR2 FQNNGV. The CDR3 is CASSLNRGLAGNNEQFF. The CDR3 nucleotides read TGTGCCAGCAGCTTAAACCGGGGACTAGCGGGGAACAATGAGCAGTTCTTC.

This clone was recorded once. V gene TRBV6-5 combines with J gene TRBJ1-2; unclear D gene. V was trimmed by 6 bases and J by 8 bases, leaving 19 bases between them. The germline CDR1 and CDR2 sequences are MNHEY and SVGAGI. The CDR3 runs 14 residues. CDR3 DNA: TGTGCCAGCAGCTCGACCAGGTCCGACGTCGGCTACACCTTC. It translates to CASSSTRSDVGYTF.

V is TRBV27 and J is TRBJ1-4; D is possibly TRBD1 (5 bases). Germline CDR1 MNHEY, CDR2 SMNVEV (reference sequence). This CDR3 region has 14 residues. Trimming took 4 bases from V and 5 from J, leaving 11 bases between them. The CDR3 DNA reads TGTGCCAGCAGTTCCCGACAGAAAAATGAAAAACTGTTTTTT. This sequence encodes CASSSRQKNEKLFF.

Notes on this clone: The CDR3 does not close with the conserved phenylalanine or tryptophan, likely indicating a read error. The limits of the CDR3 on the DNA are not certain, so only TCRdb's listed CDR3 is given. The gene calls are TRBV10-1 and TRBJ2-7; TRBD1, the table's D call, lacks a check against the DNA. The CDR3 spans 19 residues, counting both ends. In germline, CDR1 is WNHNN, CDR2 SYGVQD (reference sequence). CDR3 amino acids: CASSAIGADIYYLRAVRPP.

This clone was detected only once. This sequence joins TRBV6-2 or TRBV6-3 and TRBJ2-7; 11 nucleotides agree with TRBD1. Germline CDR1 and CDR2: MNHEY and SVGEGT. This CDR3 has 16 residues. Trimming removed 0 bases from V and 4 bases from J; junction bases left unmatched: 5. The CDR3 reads CASSYSWDRGTYEQYF. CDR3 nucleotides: TGTGCCAGCAGTTACTCCTGGGACAGGGGGACATACGAGCAGTACTTC.

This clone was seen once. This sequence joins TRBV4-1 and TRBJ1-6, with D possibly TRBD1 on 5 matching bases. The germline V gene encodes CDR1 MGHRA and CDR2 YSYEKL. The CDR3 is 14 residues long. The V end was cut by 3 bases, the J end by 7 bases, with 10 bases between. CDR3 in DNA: TGCGCCAGCAGCCAGGGGACGGGAAATTCACCCCTCCACTTT. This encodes CASSQGTGNSPLHF.

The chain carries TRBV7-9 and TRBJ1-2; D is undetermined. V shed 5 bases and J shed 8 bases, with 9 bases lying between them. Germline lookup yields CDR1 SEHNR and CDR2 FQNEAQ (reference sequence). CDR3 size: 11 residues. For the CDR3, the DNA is TGTGCCAGCAGCCCAGCGGGGGGCTACACCTTC. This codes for CASSPAGGYTF. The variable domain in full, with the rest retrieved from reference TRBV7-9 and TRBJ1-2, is DTGVSQNPRHKITKRGQNVTFRCDPISEHNRLYWYRQTLGQGPEFLTYFQNEAQLEKSRLLSDRFSAERPKGSFSTLEIQRTEQGDSAMYLCASSPAGGYTFGSGTRLTVV.

The CDR3 region has the DNA TGTGCCAGCAGCTTACTAATTCCAGGCGACTCTGGGGCCAACGTCCTGACTTTC. It yields the protein CASSLLIPGDSGANVLTF. V and J are TRBV7-9 and TRBJ2-6, with D uncertain. The CDR3 runs 18 residues. Germline V lookup: CDR1 SEHNR, CDR2 FQNEAQ (reference sequence). Deletions cut 2 bases from V and 0 bases from J, with 14 bases between.

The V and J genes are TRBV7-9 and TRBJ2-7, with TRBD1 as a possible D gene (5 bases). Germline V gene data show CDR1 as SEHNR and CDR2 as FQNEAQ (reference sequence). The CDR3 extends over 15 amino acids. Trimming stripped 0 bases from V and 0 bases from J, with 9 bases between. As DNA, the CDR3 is TGTGCCAGCAGCTTAGCGGGGCGGAGCTCCTACGAGCAGTACGTC. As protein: CASSLAGRSSYEQYV.

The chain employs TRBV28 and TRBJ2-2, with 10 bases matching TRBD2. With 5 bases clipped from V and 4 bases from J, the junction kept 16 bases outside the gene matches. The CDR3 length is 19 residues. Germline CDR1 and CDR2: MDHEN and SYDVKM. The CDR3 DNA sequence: TGTGCCAGCAGTCCTCCCCCCGGGACTAGCGTCTTGAGCACCGGGGAGCTGTTTTTT. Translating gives CASSPPPGTSVLSTGELFF.

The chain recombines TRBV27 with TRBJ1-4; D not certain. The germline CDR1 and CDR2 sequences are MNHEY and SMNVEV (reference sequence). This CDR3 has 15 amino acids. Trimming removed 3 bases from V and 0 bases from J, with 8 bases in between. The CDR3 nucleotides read TGTGCCAGCAGTTTCGGAGGTACAACTAATGAAAAACTGTTTTTT. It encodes CASSFGGTTNEKLFF.

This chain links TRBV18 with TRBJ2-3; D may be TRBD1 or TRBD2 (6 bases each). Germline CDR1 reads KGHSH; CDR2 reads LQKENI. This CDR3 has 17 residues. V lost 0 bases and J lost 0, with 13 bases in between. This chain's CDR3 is CASSPPGGSDSTDTQYF. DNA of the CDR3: TGTGCCAGCTCACCACCCGGGGGCAGCGATAGCACAGATACGCAGTATTTT.

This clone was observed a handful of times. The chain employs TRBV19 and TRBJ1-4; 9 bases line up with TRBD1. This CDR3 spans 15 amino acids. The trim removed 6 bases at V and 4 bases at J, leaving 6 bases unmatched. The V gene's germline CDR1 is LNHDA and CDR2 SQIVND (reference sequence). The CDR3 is CASRPRDRDNEKLFF. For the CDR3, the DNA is TGTGCCAGTAGACCGAGGGACAGGGATAATGAAAAACTGTTTTTT.

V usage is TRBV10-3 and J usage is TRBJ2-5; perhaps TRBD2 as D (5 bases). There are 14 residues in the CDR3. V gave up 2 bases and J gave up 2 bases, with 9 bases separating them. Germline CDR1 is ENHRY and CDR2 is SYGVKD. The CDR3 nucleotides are TGTGCCATCAGTGAGCGGGGAATGCAAGAGACCCAGTACTTC. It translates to CAISERGMQETQYF.

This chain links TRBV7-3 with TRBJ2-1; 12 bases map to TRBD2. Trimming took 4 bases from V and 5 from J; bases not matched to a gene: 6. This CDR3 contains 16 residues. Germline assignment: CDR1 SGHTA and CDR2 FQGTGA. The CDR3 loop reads CASSSGTSGFHNEQFF. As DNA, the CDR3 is TGTGCCAGCAGCTCGGGGACTAGCGGGTTTCACAATGAGCAGTTCTTC.

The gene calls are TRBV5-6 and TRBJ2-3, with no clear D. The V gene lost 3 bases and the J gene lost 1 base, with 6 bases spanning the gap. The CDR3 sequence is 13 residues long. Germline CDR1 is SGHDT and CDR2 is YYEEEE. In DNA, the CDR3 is TGTGCCAGCAGCTGGGCAGGCACAGATACGCAGTATTTT. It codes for CASSWAGTDTQYF.

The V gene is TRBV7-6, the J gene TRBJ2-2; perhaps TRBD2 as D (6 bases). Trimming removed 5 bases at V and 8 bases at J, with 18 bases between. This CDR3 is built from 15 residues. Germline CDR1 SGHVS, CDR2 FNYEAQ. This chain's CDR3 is CASSARLGWDGELFF. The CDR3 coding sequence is TGTGCCAGCAGCGCAAGACTAGGATGGGATGGGGAGCTGTTTTTT.

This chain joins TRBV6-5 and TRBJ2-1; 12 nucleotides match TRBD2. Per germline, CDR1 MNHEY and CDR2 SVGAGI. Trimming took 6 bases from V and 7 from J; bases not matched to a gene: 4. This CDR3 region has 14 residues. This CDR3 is CASRGLAGGNEQFF. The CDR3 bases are TGTGCCAGCAGAGGGCTAGCGGGGGGGAATGAGCAGTTCTTC.